This entry lists 5 T cell receptor beta chains sequenced from one sample in a study of T cell repertoires in cytomegalovirus infection. TCRdb processed the reads anew with MiXCR; each CDR3 protein has one entry. This sample yields roughly 500,000 distinct CDR3 sequences, of which about 33% are seen a single time; roughly 15% belongs to the top ten. Their antigens remain unidentified. Sequenced material: cultured PBMCs, taken from culture after CMV antigen stimulation. These receptors were taken from a human donor in good health (CMV status not recorded). Some clones in this sample may be carry-over from other donors' samples.

The chain couples TRBV6-6 to TRBJ1-5; D may be TRBD1 (6 bases). The CDR3 runs 17 residues. Germline V lookup: CDR1 MNHNY, CDR2 SVGAGI (reference sequence). The germline V and J ends were trimmed by 1 base and 2 bases, with 15 bases remaining between them. The CDR3: CASSYFDRPVGNQPQHF. CDR3 bases: TGTGCCAGCAGTTACTTTGACAGGCCGGTGGGCAATCAGCCCCAGCATTTT.

This clonotype was detected only a few times. The V call is TRBV11-2, the J call TRBJ2-3; 9 bases are a match to TRBD2. Trimming cost V 3 bases and J 6 bases; bases outside gene matches: 7. CDR1 is SGHAT and CDR2 is FQNNGV in the germline V gene. CDR3 length: 15 residues. The CDR3 DNA follows: TGTGCCAGCAGCTTGATAGCGGGAGTCTCCGATACGCAGTATTTT. Residues: CASSLIAGVSDTQYF.

The J gene is TRBJ2-7, the V gene TRBV12-3 or TRBV12-4; unclear D gene. Trimming took 1 base from V and 0 from J, leaving 4 bases between them. This CDR3 comprises 13 residues. CDR3 nucleotides: TGTGCCAGCAGTTTAGAGAGCTCCTACGAGCAGTACGTC. As protein: CASSLESSYEQYV.

This clonotype showed up just a few times. The J gene is TRBJ2-2, the V gene TRBV28, with TRBD2 as a possible D gene (5 bases). V was clipped by 7 bases and J by 1 base, with 16 bases between them. Per germline, CDR1 MDHEN and CDR2 SYDVKM. The CDR3 totals 16 residues. CDR3 residues: CASTPPSGLNTGELFF. In nucleotides, the CDR3 is TGTGCCAGCACCCCCCCTTCGGGGTTGAACACCGGGGAGCTGTTTTTT.

This clonotype was seen ten or more times. The CDR3 sequence: CASSFAGAGGYTF. The CDR3 DNA follows: TGTGCCAGCAGTTTTGCAGGGGCGGGAGGCTACACCTTC. The J gene is TRBJ1-2, the V gene TRBV12-3 or TRBV12-4; TRBD1 is a possible D gene (6 bases). The ends were cut back, 3 bases at V and 8 bases at J, with 13 bases in the middle. The CDR3 consists of 13 residues.